This T cell receptor (beta chain) derives from a study of cytotoxic CD8 clonotypes in ibrutinib-treated CLL. Study summary: Included were 11 relapsed/refractory and roughly 15 treatment-naive patients, of whom fewer than 18 were IGHV unmutated. After a median roughly 12 months on treatment (6 to 36), response samples were drawn. Study-wide results and caveats: Clonality went up at the time of ibrutinib response, stayed stable in sustained remission, and later dropped back toward its baseline level at progression. Under therapy, public clonotypes either contracted or stayed stable, and they were uncommon.

Sequenced by immunoSEQ multiplex PCR; TCRdb stores in-frame clones only, minus some. The sample lists 20,000 to 30,000 clones, 55% to 75% occurring once. Notes on this clone: The target antigen is unknown.

J was trimmed by 3 bases and V by 4 bases; bases with no gene match: 9. The length of the CDR3 is 15 residues. The V gene's germline CDR1 is SGHAT and CDR2 FQNNGV. Sequencing was performed on PBMCs, taken after 12 months of ibrutinib treatment. The origin of this receptor is a human donor with chronic lymphocytic leukemia. The J gene is TRBJ2-7, the V gene TRBV11-2; 7 bases map to TRBD1. The DNA for the CDR3 is TGTGCCAGCAGCTCGCGACAGGGTCGGGTCTACGAGCAGTACTTC. As protein: CASSSRQGRVYEQYF.